The clone carrying this TCR beta chain was recorded at least ten times. This sample stems from a study of regulatory T cells in long-lasting Graves disease. Time point: persistent/refractory GD, antithyroid drugs over 5 years with positive TRAb. Preparation of the TCR library used RNA extracted from PBMCs. Arm-PCR of CDR3 regions and iRepertoire HTBI primers were the basis on which TCR beta libraries were built. Via MiXCR, TCRdb re-called the multiplex PCR reads, giving one row per CDR3 protein. The sample contains 400,000 to 500,000 distinct CDR3 sequences, less than 25% of which appear only once. CDR3 length equals 15 residues. Trimming cost V 6 bases and J 2 bases; bases outside gene matches: 4.

The sample here was peripheral blood mononuclear cells (PBMCs), taken when the disease was refractory, from a patient treated with antithyroid drugs. This clonotype originated in a female donor with Graves disease. The chain joins TRBV12-3 or TRBV12-4 to TRBJ2-1, with 10 bases fitting TRBD2. In DNA, the CDR3 is TGTGCCAGCAGCCTACTAGCGGGAACCTACAATGAGCAGTTCTTC. Amino acid sequence: CASSLLAGTYNEQFF.